A selection of T cell receptor beta chains follows, all from one sample in a study of cytomegalovirus exposure and HLA in healthy donors. TCRdb keeps only in-frame clones here, not all; method: immunoSEQ multiplex PCR. The table has about 190,000 clones, about 85% seen once. Material: PBMCs. The receptor source for this set is a man aged 50-60 years in good health and CMV-seronegative. Both conserved end residues are part of each CDR3. A D gene is named only where the DNA matches it firmly. Clone size, where shown, is once, few, many, or a class for clones that have expanded.

d_call j_call v_call clone_size cdr3_aa cdr3_nt
. TRBJ2-2 TRBV2 . CASSERGTGELFF TGTGCCAGCAGTGAAAGGGGCACCGGGGAGCTGTTTTTT
TRBD2 TRBJ2-2 TRBV7-2 . CASSLVRATGGGELFF TGTGCCAGCAGCTTAGTCCGGGCCACGGGAGGCGGGGAGCTGTTTTTT
. TRBJ1-3 TRBV7-2 . CASRPEGEGGRNTIYF TGTGCCAGCCGACCGGAGGGTGAAGGAGGGAGAAACACCATATATTTT
. TRBJ2-7 TRBV7-8 . CASSLVPGLPYEQYF TGTGCCAGCAGCTTAGTTCCGGGACTGCCCTACGAGCAGTACTTC
. TRBJ1-3 TRBV25-1 . CASSESGRGNTIYF TGTGCCAGCAGTGAGTCAGGGAGGGGAAACACCATATATTTT
. TRBJ1-1 TRBV7-9 . CSSSPRGQGRNTEAFF TGTTCCAGCAGCCCGAGGGGCCAGGGGCGGAACACTGAAGCTTTCTTT
TRBD1 TRBJ2-2 TRBV4-3 . CASSQAGGQAAGELFF TGCGCCAGCAGCCAAGCAGGGGGACAGGCCGCCGGGGAGCTGTTTTTT
. TRBJ1-5 TRBV7-8 . CASSPLPGGRNQPQHF TGTGCCAGCAGCCCCTTACCGGGGGGGAGGAATCAGCCCCAGCATTTT
. TRBJ2-6 TRBV9 . CASSAGLASGANVLTF TGTGCCAGCAGCGCGGGACTGGCCTCTGGGGCCAACGTCCTGACTTTC
. TRBJ2-7 TRBV5-6 . CASSLGGRPSYEQYF TGTGCCAGCAGCTTGGGGGGGCGCCCCTCCTACGAGCAGTACTTC
TRBD1 TRBJ1-2 TRBV19 once CASSLWTGSTYGYTF TGTGCCAGTAGTCTCTGGACAGGATCTACCTATGGCTACACCTTC
. TRBJ1-6 TRBV6-1 . CASSDSNSPLHF TGTGCCAGCAGTGACAGTAATTCACCCCTCCACTTT
. TRBJ1-4 TRBV4-2 few CASARPIQATNEKLFF TGTGCCAGTGCTAGACCAATTCAAGCAACTAATGAAAAACTGTTTTTT
. TRBJ2-2 TRBV11-2 . CASSLTIRGTGELFF TGTGCCAGCAGCTTAACGATTCGAGGCACCGGGGAGCTGTTTTTT
. TRBJ1-2 TRBV7-3 once CASSLAPTDYGYTF TGTGCCAGCAGCTTGGCCCCCACCGACTATGGCTACACCTTC
. TRBJ1-1 TRBV28 few CASSFASPEAFF TGTGCCAGCAGTTTCGCCAGTCCAGAAGCTTTCTTT
. TRBJ1-5 TRBV7-9 once CASSSGSAYMDQPQHF TGTGCCAGCAGCTCAGGGTCCGCCTATATGGATCAGCCCCAGCATTTT
. TRBJ1-2 TRBV18 few CASSPGQSSMASTF TGTGCCAGCTCACCAGGACAGTCTTCTATGGCTAGCACCTTC
. TRBJ1-5 TRBV30 . CAWSPGGGRYQPQHF TGTGCCTGGAGCCCGGGGGGGGGCCGTTATCAGCCCCAGCATTTT
TRBD2 TRBJ2-3 TRBV11-2 few CASSGGGTVAADTQYF TGTGCCAGCAGCGGGGGGGGGACGGTCGCGGCAGATACGCAGTATTTT
. TRBJ1-5 TRBV4-1 . CASSQGGQPQHF TGCGCCAGCAGCCAAGGCGGGCAGCCCCAGCATTTT
. TRBJ1-1 TRBV12-5 . CASALVGYTEAFF TGTGCTAGTGCCCTAGTGGGTTACACTGAAGCTTTCTTT
. TRBJ1-1 TRBV6-1 few CASSERVGNTEAFF TGTGCCAGCAGTGAACGGGTGGGGAACACTGAAGCTTTCTTT
. TRBJ2-5 TRBV4-2 . CASSQDLETQYF TGTGCCAGCAGCCAAGATCTCGAGACCCAGTACTTC
. TRBJ2-1 TRBV20-1 . CSARRGEQFF TGCAGTGCTAGAAGGGGTGAGCAGTTCTTC
. TRBJ2-2 TRBV7-3 . CASRFDSANTGELFF TGTGCCAGCAGATTCGACAGCGCGAACACCGGGGAGCTGTTTTTT
TRBD2 TRBJ2-1 TRBV7-9 . CASSKTTSAYNEQFF TGTGCCAGCAGCAAGACTACTAGCGCCTACAATGAGCAGTTCTTC
. TRBJ1-6 TRBV5-1 . CASAAGDNSPLHF TGCGCCAGCGCCGCCGGGGATAATTCACCCCTCCACTTT
. TRBJ2-1 TRBV9 . CASSVAPRRGRLGEQFF TGTGCCAGCAGCGTAGCTCCTAGGCGGGGCCGCCTTGGTGAGCAGTTCTTC
. TRBJ2-3 TRBV9 . CASSDRTSRGDTQYF TGTGCCAGCAGCGATCGGACTAGCAGGGGGGATACGCAGTATTTT
TRBD1 TRBJ2-3 TRBV29-1 once CSVGRGQGTDTQYF TGCAGCGTTGGGAGGGGACAGGGCACAGATACGCAGTATTTT
. TRBJ2-7 TRBV11-3 . CASSFLGGYEQYF TGTGCCAGCAGCTTCCTGGGGGGCTACGAGCAGTACTTC
. TRBJ1-6 TRBV14 once CASSQAQYNSPLHF TGTGCCAGCAGCCAGGCCCAATATAATTCACCCCTCCACTTT
TRBD1 TRBJ1-5 TRBV5-5 few CASSGGQASNQPQHF TGTGCCAGCAGCGGGGGACAGGCTAGCAATCAGCCCCAGCATTTT
. TRBJ1-6 TRBV7-9 few CSSRSSKGLNNSPLHF TGTTCCAGCAGGTCCTCTAAGGGGTTGAATAATTCACCCCTCCACTTT
. TRBJ1-4 TRBV4-1 . CASRYTKMGEKLFF TGCGCCAGCAGGTACACAAAGATGGGCGAAAAACTGTTTTTT
TRBD1 TRBJ2-3 TRBV4-1 . CASSQRTGGSTDTQYF TGCGCCAGCAGCCAGCGGACAGGGGGCAGCACAGATACGCAGTATTTT
. TRBJ1-2 TRBV19 few CASSIGYGYTF TGTGCCAGTAGTATCGGCTATGGCTACACCTTC
TRBD2 TRBJ2-3 TRBV10-3 . CAISTLQGDYGSDTQYF TGTGCCATCAGTACCCTTCAAGGGGACTACGGTTCAGATACGCAGTATTTT
TRBD1 TRBJ2-5 TRBV11-1 . CASSTTGVKTQYF TGTGCCAGCAGCACGACAGGGGTTAAGACCCAGTACTTC
TRBD1 TRBJ2-2 TRBV7-6 . CASSRQGAETGELFF TGTGCCAGCAGCCGACAGGGGGCTGAAACCGGGGAGCTGTTTTTT